One and the same sample provided the 14 T cell receptor beta chains below, sequenced in a study of Graves' ophthalmopathy and Graves' hyperthyroidism (dated by TCRdb to between 2017 and 2018). Reads for this sample came from an Illumina HiSeq 2000. TCR beta CDR3 regions were amplified from RNA transcripts for repertoire sequencing. The first round was an RT-PCR using HTBI primers with the Qiagen OneStep RT-PCR kit, and this first round was followed by a second-round multiplex PCR, then size selection and purification. In TCRdb, the public reads were trimmed at Q25 with fastp and aligned with MiXCR, with productive beta chains retained. Each CDR3 protein gets just one entry, which takes the most common genes and DNA from the rows behind it. The sample table contains fewer than 70,000 distinct CDR3 sequences; only one count was recorded for around 50% of them. Roughly 5% of the sample is held by the ten biggest clonotypes.

Material for sequencing was peripheral blood. These receptors were taken from an adult woman with Graves' ophthalmopathy.

V gene TRBV7-2 combines with J gene TRBJ1-5; D not certain. The germline CDR1 and CDR2 sequences are SGHTA and FQGNSA. The CDR3 spans 15 residues. V was cut by 4 bases and J by 7 bases, with 17 bases left in between. In DNA form, the CDR3 reads TGTGCCAGCAGCTCATTAGTCGGGAGCGGGCAGCCCCAGCATTTT. The encoded protein is CASSSLVGSGQPQHF.

J is TRBJ2-3 and V is TRBV10-3; TRBD2 matches at 10 bases. From germline, CDR1 is ENHRY and CDR2 SYGVKD. V lost 8 bases, J lost 2 bases, and 7 bases stayed unmatched. The CDR3 runs 15 residues. This CDR3 is CAIFGGTSDTDTQYF. The CDR3 bases are TGTGCCATCTTTGGCGGGACTAGCGACACAGATACGCAGTATTTT.

This clonotype was detected ten times or more. One end of the junction varies from germline; a read error may be responsible. The chain links TRBV4-3 to TRBJ2-7; TRBD1 is a possible D gene (6 bases). The CDR3 contains 13 residues. CDR1 is LGHNA and CDR2 is YSLEER in the germline V gene. CDR3 protein: CASSQDRGQRRHF. For the CDR3, the DNA is TGCGCCAGCAGCCAAGATCGGGGACAAAGGAGGCACTTC.

This rearrangement joins TRBV20-1 to TRBJ2-7; TRBD2 agrees at 11 bases. The trim removed 4 bases at V and 2 bases at J, leaving 4 bases unmatched. The CDR3 is 14 amino acids. Germline V lookup: CDR1 DFQATT, CDR2 SNEGSKA (reference sequence). The CDR3: CSATRGLAAYEQYF. CDR3 DNA sequence: TGCAGTGCTACGCGGGGACTAGCGGCCTACGAGCAGTACTTC.

This clonotype showed up many times. This chain links TRBV12-3 or TRBV12-4 with TRBJ2-1; tentatively, D is TRBD1 or TRBD2 (5 bases each). Deletions cut 5 bases from V and 4 bases from J, with 12 bases between. CDR3 length: 14 amino acids. CDR3: CASSGTAGYNEQFF. The CDR3 DNA follows: TGTGCCAGCAGTGGGACGGCAGGATACAATGAGCAGTTCTTC.

A remark on this clonotype: A much larger clone sits a single nucleotide away, making a read error possible. J is TRBJ1-4 and V is TRBV7-2; maybe TRBD1 (6 bases). Germline values: CDR1 SGHTA, CDR2 FQGNSA. V was cut by 6 bases and J by 8 bases, with 16 bases left in between. This CDR3 contains 14 residues. The CDR3 loop is CASSFDRTEEKLFF. CDR3 nucleotides: TGTGCCAGCAGTTTTGACCGGACAGAGGAAAAACTGTTTTTT.

This clonotype has ten or more counts. The rearrangement links TRBV30 to TRBJ2-7, with 7 positions matching TRBD2. The length of the CDR3 is 14 residues. CDR1 is GTSNPN, CDR2 SVGIG, per germline (reference sequence). J gave up 5 bases and V 0 bases, and 7 bases lay outside the gene matches. The CDR3 DNA follows: TGTGCCTGGAGTGTACTTGGACTAGAGGACGAGCAGTACTTC. It specifies CAWSVLGLEDEQYF.

This clonotype was seen more than once but under ten times. V usage is TRBV7-2 and J usage is TRBJ1-6; no clear D. Germline loops: CDR1 SGHTA, CDR2 FQGNSA. The CDR3 sequence is 12 residues long. Deletions cut 4 bases from V and 2 bases from J, with 0 bases between. Here the CDR3 reads CASSSYNSPLHF. The CDR3 region has the DNA TGTGCCAGCAGCTCCTATAATTCACCCCTCCACTTT.

This clonotype has only one observation. V gene TRBV6-2 or TRBV6-3 combines with J gene TRBJ2-1; no definite D call. V gave up 3 bases and J gave up 12 bases, with 21 bases separating them. CDR1 is MNHEY and CDR2 is SVGEGT in the germline V gene. This CDR3 is 15 amino acids long. The chain's CDR3 is CASSYHSLGSDTQFF. The CDR3 nucleotides read TGTGCCAGCAGTTATCATTCTCTGGGATCGGATACGCAGTTCTTC.

Concerning this clonotype: One end of the junction is discordant with germline, which a read error may explain. The chain has TRBV24-1 and TRBJ2-7, with D perhaps TRBD2 (6 bases). Germline CDR1 and CDR2: KGHDR and SFDVKD. There are 14 residues in the CDR3. CDR3 amino acids: CATSDRAAGTGEHF. In DNA, the CDR3 is TGTGCCACCAGTGATCGAGCAGCGGGCACCGGGGAGCACTTC.

The J gene is TRBJ1-5, the V gene TRBV20-1; TRBD1 agrees at 9 bases. In germline, CDR1 is DFQATT, CDR2 SNEGSKA (reference sequence). The CDR3 runs to 15 residues. J was trimmed by 5 bases and V by 0 bases; bases with no gene match: 5. The DNA for the CDR3 is TGCAGTGCTAGAGATGGGGGACAGGGTCATCAGCCCCAGCATTTT. It encodes CSARDGGQGHQPQHF.

To note about this clonotype: One end of the junction varies from germline; a read error may be responsible. The genes are TRBV5-1 and TRBJ2-6; TRBD1 or TRBD2 may be the D gene (5 bases each). The CDR3 consists of 16 residues. Looked up from germline, CDR1 is SGHRS and CDR2 is YFSETQ. In DNA, the CDR3 is TGCGCCGGCAGCTTGGTACGGGGCGCTGGGGCCAACATCCTGACTTTC. Protein: CAGSLVRGAGANILTF.

The genes are TRBV7-2 and TRBJ1-2; D is perhaps TRBD1 (6 bases). The V end was cut by 1 base, the J end by 12 bases, with 15 bases between. Germline values: CDR1 SGHTA, CDR2 FQGNSA. This CDR3 comprises 13 residues. In DNA form, the CDR3 reads TGTGCCAGCAGCTTAGGGCCGGGGGCTGGAAACACCTTC. It is translated as CASSLGPGAGNTF.

The V call is TRBV5-6, the J call TRBJ2-5, with D possibly being TRBD2 (7 bases). The CDR3 is 17 amino acids. V dropped 1 base and J dropped 1 base, with 17 bases sitting between them. Germline-derived CDR1 and CDR2 are SGHDT and YYEEEE. CDR3 sequence (DNA): TGTGCCAGCAGCTTGAAGAGGGGGGGTCACAGCCAAGAGACCCAGTACTTC. Translated: CASSLKRGGHSQETQYF.